The next 9 T cell receptor beta chains were all read from a single sample in a study of metastatic and nonmetastatic thyroid tumors. TCRdb reanalyzed the PCR reads via MiXCR. Counted here are tens of thousands of clones, more than 20% occurring once; the ten biggest clones make up 7% to 10%. Until they underwent thyroid surgery, no patient had received any treatment. Sequenced: blood. The receptors stem from a female donor with papillary thyroid cancer or a benign thyroid nodule (not recorded which). Some clones in this sample may be carry-over from other donors' samples.

This clone counts as medium-sized. The rearrangement uses TRBV28 and TRBJ2-2; possibly TRBD2 for D (5 bases). Trimming took off 6 bases at V and 5 bases at J, with 10 bases between the two ends. The CDR3 is made up of 13 amino acids. CDR1 and CDR2 from the germline V gene are MDHEN and SYDVKM. This CDR3 reads CASSGERTGELFF. As DNA, the CDR3 is TGTGCCAGCAGCGGTGAGCGGACCGGGGAGCTGTTTTTT.

The chain links TRBV5-1 to TRBJ1-2; D is perhaps TRBD1 (6 bases). Between the trimmed V and J ends, which lost 1 base and 4 bases, there was a span of 8 bases. This CDR3 spans 13 amino acids. Germline-derived CDR1 and CDR2 are SGHRS and YFSETQ. CDR3 DNA: TGCGCCAGCAGCTTGCCAGGGGTCTATGGCTACACCTTC. It encodes CASSLPGVYGYTF.

The chain links TRBV28 to TRBJ1-2; 7 bases are a match to TRBD1. V lost 5 bases, J lost 2 bases, and 5 bases stayed unmatched. Germline V gene data show CDR1 as MDHEN and CDR2 as SYDVKM. The CDR3 has 14 residues. The DNA of the CDR3 is TGTGCCAGCAGTCCTGCGACAGGGAACTATGGCTACACCTTC. It encodes CASSPATGNYGYTF.

This chain connects TRBV6-5 to TRBJ1-1; D call uncertain. Germline V gene data show CDR1 as MNHEY and CDR2 as SVGAGI. With 6 bases removed from V and 2 bases from J, the gap between germline ends came to 25 bases. The CDR3 sequence is 18 residues long. The CDR3: CASRTRKQGRESNTEAFF. The CDR3 coding sequence is TGTGCCAGCAGAACAAGGAAACAAGGAAGAGAATCAAACACTGAAGCTTTCTTT.

This clone was recorded many times. J is TRBJ2-2 and V is TRBV12-5; D might be TRBD1 (5 bases). Germline-derived CDR1 and CDR2 are LGHNT and FRNRAP. This CDR3 contains 12 residues. The ends were cut back, 4 bases at V and 5 bases at J, with 5 bases in the middle. CDR3 coding DNA: TGTGCTAGTGGTTCAGGGACCGGGGAGCTGTTTTTT. This codes for CASGSGTGELFF.

This clone has at least ten counts. The J gene is TRBJ2-3, the V gene TRBV28; 9 bases map to TRBD1. The germline CDR1 and CDR2 sequences are MDHEN and SYDVKM. CDR3 length: 16 amino acids. J gave up 0 bases and V 8 bases, and 9 bases lay outside the gene matches. The CDR3 loop reads CASGGTGLSSTDTQYF. In nucleotides, the CDR3 is TGTGCCAGCGGGGGGACAGGGCTCAGCAGCACAGATACGCAGTATTTT.

This clone was counted ten times or more. The sample contains more than one DNA sequence encoding this CDR3. The V gene is TRBV5-1, the J gene TRBJ1-1; D gene ambiguous. V was pared by 4 bases and J by 11 bases, with 18 bases between. The CDR3 covers 13 residues. The germline CDR1 and CDR2 sequences are SGHRS and YFSETQ. DNA for the CDR3: TGCGCCAGCAGCCCAGATAATTCAGAGGCGGCTTTCTTT. Translation: CASSPDNSEAAFF. The whole variable domain, remainder taken from reference TRBV5-1 and TRBJ1-1, is KAGVTQTPRYLIKTRGQQVTLSCSPISGHRSVSWYQQTPGQGLQFLFEYFSETQRNKGNFPGRFSGRQFSNSRSEMNVSTLELGDSALYLCASSPDNSEAAFFGQGTRLTVV.

This clone appeared many times. The CDR3: CAWSVRGVKAGNTIYF. The CDR3 DNA reads as TGTGCCTGGAGTGTACGGGGGGTAAAAGCTGGAAACACCATATATTTT. The V call is TRBV30, the J call TRBJ1-3, with a possible D match to TRBD1 (5 bases). V shed 0 bases and J shed 2 bases, with 14 bases lying between them. The germline V gene encodes CDR1 GTSNPN and CDR2 SVGIG (reference sequence). The CDR3 covers 16 residues. Using reference TRBV30 and TRBJ1-3 for the parts outside the CDR3, the full variable domain is SQTIHQWPATLVQPVGSPLSLECTVEGTSNPNLYWYRQAAGRGLQLLFYSVGIGQISSEVPQNLSASRPQDRQFILSSKKLLLSDSGFYLCAWSVRGVKAGNTIYFGEGSWLTVV.

This clone was recorded many times. The chain carries TRBV30 and TRBJ2-3; TRBD1 is a possible D gene (7 bases). This CDR3 contains 18 residues. The germline V gene has CDR1 GTSNPN and CDR2 SVGIG (reference sequence). V was pared by 3 bases and J by 2 bases, with 24 bases between. The CDR3 DNA reads TGTGCCTGGAGGCAACCGACCAGGGGGGCAATACACACAGATACGCAGTATTTT. It codes for CAWRQPTRGAIHTDTQYF. The full variable domain, completed using reference TRBV30 and TRBJ2-3, is SQTIHQWPATLVQPVGSPLSLECTVEGTSNPNLYWYRQAAGRGLQLLFYSVGIGQISSEVPQNLSASRPQDRQFILSSKKLLLSDSGFYLCAWRQPTRGAIHTDTQYFGPGTRLTVL.